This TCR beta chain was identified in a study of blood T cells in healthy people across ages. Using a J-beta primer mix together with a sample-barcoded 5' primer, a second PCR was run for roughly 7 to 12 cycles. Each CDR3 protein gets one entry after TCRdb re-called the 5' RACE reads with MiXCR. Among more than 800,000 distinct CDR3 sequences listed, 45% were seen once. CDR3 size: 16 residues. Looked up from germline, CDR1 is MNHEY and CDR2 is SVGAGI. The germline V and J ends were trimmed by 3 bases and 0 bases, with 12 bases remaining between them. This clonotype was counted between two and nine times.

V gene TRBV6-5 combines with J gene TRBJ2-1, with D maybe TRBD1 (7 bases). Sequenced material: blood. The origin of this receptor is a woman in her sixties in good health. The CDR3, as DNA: TGTGCCAGCAGTTATTGGCGGGACAGCTCCTACAATGAGCAGTTCTTC. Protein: CASSYWRDSSYNEQFF.